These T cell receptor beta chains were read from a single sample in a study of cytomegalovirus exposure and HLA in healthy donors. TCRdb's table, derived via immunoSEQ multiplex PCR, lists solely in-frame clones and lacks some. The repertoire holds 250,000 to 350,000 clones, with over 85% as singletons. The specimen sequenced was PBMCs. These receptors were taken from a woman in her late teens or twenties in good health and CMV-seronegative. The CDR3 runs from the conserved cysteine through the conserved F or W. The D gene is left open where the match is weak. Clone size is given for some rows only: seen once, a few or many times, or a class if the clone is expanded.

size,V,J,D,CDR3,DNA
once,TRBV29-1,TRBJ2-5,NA,CSGAQETQYF,TGCAGCGGGGCCCAGGAGACCCAGTACTTC
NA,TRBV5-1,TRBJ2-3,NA,CASGLRGMSDTQYF,TGCGCCAGCGGCTTGCGGGGTATGTCAGATACGCAGTATTTT
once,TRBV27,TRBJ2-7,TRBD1,CASSARTGGPYEQYF,TGTGCCAGCAGTGCCAGGACAGGCGGTCCCTACGAGCAGTACTTC
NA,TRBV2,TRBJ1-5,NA,CASRGGLISRGQPQHF,TGTGCCAGCAGGGGAGGGCTCATCTCTAGGGGTCAGCCCCAGCATTTT
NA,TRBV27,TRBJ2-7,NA,CATGTWYEQYF,TGTGCCACCGGGACTTGGTACGAGCAGTACTTC
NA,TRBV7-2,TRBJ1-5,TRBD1,CASSTQGIQPQHF,TGTGCCAGCAGCACACAGGGGATTCAGCCCCAGCATTTT
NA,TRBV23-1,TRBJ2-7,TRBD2,CASSQSRTAGALMQYF,TGCGCCAGCAGTCAATCAAGGACAGCGGGGGCTTTGATGCAGTACTTC
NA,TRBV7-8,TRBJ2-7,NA,CASSLGGPLVEQYF,TGTGCCAGCAGCTTAGGAGGGCCTCTGGTCGAGCAGTACTTC
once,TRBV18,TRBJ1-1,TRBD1,CASSTGEDTEAFF,TGTGCCAGCTCAACAGGGGAGGACACTGAAGCTTTCTTT
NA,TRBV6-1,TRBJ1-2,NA,CASSGDVKGLGGYTF,TGTGCCAGCAGTGGCGACGTTAAGGGACTGGGGGGCTACACCTTC
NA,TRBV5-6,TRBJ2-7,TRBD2,CASSLARGGSYEQYF,TGTGCCAGCAGCTTGGCACGGGGGGGCTCCTACGAGCAGTACTTC
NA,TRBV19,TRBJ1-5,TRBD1,CASSTRTGSSNQPQHF,TGTGCCAGCAGTACCCGGACAGGGTCGAGCAATCAGCCCCAGCATTTT
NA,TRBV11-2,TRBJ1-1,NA,CASSKGRENTEAFF,TGTGCCAGCAGCAAAGGACGGGAGAACACTGAAGCTTTCTTT
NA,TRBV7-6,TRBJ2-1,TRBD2,CASSRAGGREIF,TGTGCCAGCAGTCGAGCGGGGGGGAGAGAGATCTTC
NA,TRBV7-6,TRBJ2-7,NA,CASSSRSTYEQYF,TGTGCCAGCAGCTCTAGGTCCACCTACGAGCAGTACTTC
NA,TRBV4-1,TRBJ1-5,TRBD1,CASSLIPGQDNQPQHF,TGCGCCAGCAGCCTCATTCCGGGACAGGACAATCAGCCCCAGCATTTT
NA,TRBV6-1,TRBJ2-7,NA,CASSVLPLQGYEQYF,TGTGCCAGCAGTGTTTTGCCTCTACAGGGCTACGAGCAGTACTTC
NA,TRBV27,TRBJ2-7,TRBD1,CASSPSDRFSYEQYF,TGTGCCAGCAGTCCCTCGGACAGGTTTTCCTACGAGCAGTACTTC
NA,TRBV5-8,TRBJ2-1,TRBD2,CASSLVWGLANNEQFF,TGTGCCAGCAGCTTGGTTTGGGGACTAGCCAACAATGAGCAGTTCTTC
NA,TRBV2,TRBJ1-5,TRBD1,CASTWTGPNQPQHF,TGTGCCAGCACTTGGACAGGGCCGAATCAGCCCCAGCATTTT
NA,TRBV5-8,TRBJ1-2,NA,CASTRLFRDYGYTF,TGTGCCAGCACCCGTCTCTTCAGGGACTATGGCTACACCTTC
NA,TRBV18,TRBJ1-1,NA,CASSTELIRMNTEAFF,TGTGCCAGCTCGACAGAACTAATCCGGATGAACACTGAAGCTTTCTTT